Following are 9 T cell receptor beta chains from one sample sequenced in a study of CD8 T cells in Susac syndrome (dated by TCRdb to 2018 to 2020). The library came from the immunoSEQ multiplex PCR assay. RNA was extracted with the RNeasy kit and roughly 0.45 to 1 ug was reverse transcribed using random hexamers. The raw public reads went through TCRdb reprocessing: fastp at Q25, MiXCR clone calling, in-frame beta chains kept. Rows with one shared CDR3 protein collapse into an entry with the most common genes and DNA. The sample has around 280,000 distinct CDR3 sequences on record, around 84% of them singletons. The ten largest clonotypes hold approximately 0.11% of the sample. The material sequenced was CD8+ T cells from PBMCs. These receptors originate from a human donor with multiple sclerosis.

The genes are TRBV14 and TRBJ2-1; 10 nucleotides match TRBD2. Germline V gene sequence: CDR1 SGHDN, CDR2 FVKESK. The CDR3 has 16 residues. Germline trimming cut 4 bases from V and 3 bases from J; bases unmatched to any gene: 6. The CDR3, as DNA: TGTGCCAGCAGCCTTATTTGGACTAGCGGCTACAATGAGCAGTTCTTC. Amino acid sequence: CASSLIWTSGYNEQFF.

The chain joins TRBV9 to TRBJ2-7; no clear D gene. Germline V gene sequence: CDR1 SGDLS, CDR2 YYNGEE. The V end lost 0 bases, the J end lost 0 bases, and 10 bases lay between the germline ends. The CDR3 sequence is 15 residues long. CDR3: CASSVELGNSYEQYF. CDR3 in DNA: TGTGCCAGCAGCGTAGAATTAGGTAACTCCTACGAGCAGTACTTC.

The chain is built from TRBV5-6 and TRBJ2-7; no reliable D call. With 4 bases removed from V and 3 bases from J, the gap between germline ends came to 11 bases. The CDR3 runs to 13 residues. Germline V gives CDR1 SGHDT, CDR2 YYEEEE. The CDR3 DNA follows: TGTGCCAGCAGCGGTGGACGGGTCTACGAGCAGTACTTC. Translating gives CASSGGRVYEQYF.

The CDR3 protein is CAGWASTGELFF. DNA for the CDR3: TGTGCCGGTTGGGCGTCGACCGGGGAGCTGTTTTTT. The V call is TRBV7-9, the J call TRBJ2-2, with D unclear. The CDR3 runs 12 residues. Trimming shortened V by 11 bases and J by 5 bases, and 12 bases separated the two germline ends. CDR1 and CDR2 (germline): SEHNR, FQNEAQ (reference sequence).

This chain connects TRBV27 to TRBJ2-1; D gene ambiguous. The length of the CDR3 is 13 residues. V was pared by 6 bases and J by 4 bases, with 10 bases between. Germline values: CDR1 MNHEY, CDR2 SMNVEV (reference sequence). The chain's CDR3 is CASSRTAYNEQFF. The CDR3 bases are TGTGCCAGCAGCCGAACGGCATACAATGAGCAGTTCTTC.

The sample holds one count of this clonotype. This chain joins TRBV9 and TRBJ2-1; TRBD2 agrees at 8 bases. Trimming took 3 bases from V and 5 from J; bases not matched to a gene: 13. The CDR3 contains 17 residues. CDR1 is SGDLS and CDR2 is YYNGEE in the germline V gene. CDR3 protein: CASSASQKGGLDNEQFF. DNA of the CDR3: TGTGCCAGCAGCGCTTCGCAGAAAGGGGGACTAGACAATGAGCAGTTCTTC.

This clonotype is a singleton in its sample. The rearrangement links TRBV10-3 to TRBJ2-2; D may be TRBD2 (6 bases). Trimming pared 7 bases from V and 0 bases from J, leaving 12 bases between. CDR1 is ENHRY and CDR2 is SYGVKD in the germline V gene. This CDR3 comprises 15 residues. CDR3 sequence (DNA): TGTGCCATCAAAGCGGGCTGGGCGAACACCGGGGAGCTGTTTTTT. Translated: CAIKAGWANTGELFF.

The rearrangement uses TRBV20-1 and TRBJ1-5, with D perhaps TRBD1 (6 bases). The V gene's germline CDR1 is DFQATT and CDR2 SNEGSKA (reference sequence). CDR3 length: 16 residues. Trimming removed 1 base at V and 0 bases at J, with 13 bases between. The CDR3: CSARGQGGHSNQPQHF. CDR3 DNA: TGCAGTGCTAGAGGGCAAGGGGGTCATAGCAATCAGCCCCAGCATTTT.

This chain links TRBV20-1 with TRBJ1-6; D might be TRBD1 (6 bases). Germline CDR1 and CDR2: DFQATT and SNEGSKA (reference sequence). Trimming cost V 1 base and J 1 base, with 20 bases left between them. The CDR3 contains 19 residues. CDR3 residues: CSARVPVTYRVSYNSPLHF. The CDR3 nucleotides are TGCAGTGCTAGAGTTCCTGTAACTTACAGGGTATCCTATAATTCACCCCTCCACTTT.